This T cell receptor beta chain was documented in a study of OX40 agonist ivuxolimab in advanced cancers. Study-wide context: At 0.01 to 10 mg/kg, ivuxolimab was administered intravenously to patients every 2 weeks.

CDR1 and CDR2 from the germline V gene are SGHAT and FQNNGV. Trimming removed 3 bases from V and 4 bases from J; junction bases left unmatched: 5. This CDR3 comprises 14 residues. Broader study findings: There were, on average, more expanded clones in CD8+ T cells than in CD4+.

Repertoires were generated with immunoSEQ multiplex PCR, while TCRdb's copy carries only in-frame clones and drops some. The sample carries 98,000 or so clones, approximately 93% recorded once. This clone was observed a few times. Its antigen remains unknown. Systemic immunosuppression or autoimmune disease history was grounds to exclude patients. Samples were taken at baseline and on day 1 of cycles 4 and 7. The sequence was obtained from an adult with an advanced solid tumor such as melanoma, head and neck, liver or kidney cancer. This specimen consisted of CD4+ or CD8+ T cells sorted from blood, obtained in a trial of the OX40 agonist ivuxolimab. The rearrangement links TRBV11-2 to TRBJ2-5; 7 positions agree with TRBD2. The CDR3 protein is CASSFGGRGETQYF. The CDR3 nucleotides are TGTGCCAGCAGCTTCGGGGGGAGGGGAGAGACCCAGTACTTC.